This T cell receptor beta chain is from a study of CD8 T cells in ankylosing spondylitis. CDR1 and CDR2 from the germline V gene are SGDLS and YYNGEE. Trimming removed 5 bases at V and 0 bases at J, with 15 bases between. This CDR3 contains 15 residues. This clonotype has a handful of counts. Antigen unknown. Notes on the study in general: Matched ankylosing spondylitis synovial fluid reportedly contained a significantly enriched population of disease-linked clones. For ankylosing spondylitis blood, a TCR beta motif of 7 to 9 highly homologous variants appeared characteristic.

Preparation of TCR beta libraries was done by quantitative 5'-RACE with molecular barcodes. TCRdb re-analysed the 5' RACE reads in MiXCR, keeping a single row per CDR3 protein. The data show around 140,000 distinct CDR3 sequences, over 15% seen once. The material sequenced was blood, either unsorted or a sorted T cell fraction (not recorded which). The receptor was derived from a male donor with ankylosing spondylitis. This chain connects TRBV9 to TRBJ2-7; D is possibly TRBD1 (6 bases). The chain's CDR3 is CASSSHRDSSYEQYF. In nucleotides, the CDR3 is TGTGCCAGCAGTTCTCACAGGGATAGCTCCTACGAGCAGTACTTC.